This TCR beta chain was sequenced in a study of shared clonotypes between healthy human individuals. The wider study: Each donor's CD4 naive and CD4 memory cells filled three plates apiece, CD8 naive two, and CD8 memory one.

The assay was immunoSEQ multiplex PCR, and TCRdb's table has in-frame clones only and misses some. The data hold about a million clones, with 60% to 80% observed a single time. This CDR3 has 15 amino acids. CDR1 and CDR2 from the germline V gene are MGHRA and YSYEKL. Trimming pared 2 bases from V and 6 bases from J, leaving 14 bases between. This chain uses TRBV4-1 with TRBJ2-4; tentative D call: TRBD2 (6 bases). This TCR derives from a young man in good health. Some clones in this sample may be carry-over from other donors' samples. Sequenced sample: memory CD4+ T cells from PBMCs. Subset defined: CD45RA-negative fraction. The CDR3 DNA reads TGCGCCAGCAGCCAACCTAACCGGGACTCAAACATTCAGTACTTC. This codes for CASSQPNRDSNIQYF.